Listed here are 27 T cell receptor beta chains from one sample, sequenced in a study of blood T cell repertoires in COVID-19. The table came from immunoSEQ multiplex PCR; TCRdb's copy has only in-frame clones and leaves some out. The sample lists some 130,000 clones, about 83% occurring once. The sequencing input was peripheral blood. The receptors come from a human donor in a cohort sampled during active COVID-19.

This CDR3 reads CASSFRDWGQPQHF. The CDR3 nucleotides read TGTGCCAGCAGCTTCCGGGACTGGGGACAGCCCCAGCATTTT. V gene TRBV5-8 combines with J gene TRBJ1-5; maybe TRBD1 (5 bases). V was pared by 2 bases and J by 7 bases, with 13 bases between. Per the germline V gene, CDR1 is SGHTS and CDR2 is YDEGEE. This CDR3 spans 14 amino acids.

The V gene is TRBV7-6, the J gene TRBJ2-7; D is possibly TRBD2 (7 bases). Trimming left V 5 bases short and J 5 bases short, with 16 bases between. CDR1 SGHVS and CDR2 FNYEAQ come from the germline V gene. The CDR3 has 14 amino acids. The CDR3 region is CASSHRQAGDEQYF. CDR3 sequence (DNA): TGTGCCAGCAGCCACCGACAGGCGGGGGACGAGCAGTACTTC.

The chain carries TRBV5-1 and TRBJ2-7; 7 bases align to TRBD2. Trimming took 5 bases from V and 4 from J; bases not matched to a gene: 6. The CDR3 has 13 amino acids. CDR1 SGHRS and CDR2 YFSETQ come from the germline V gene. The CDR3 DNA is TGCGCCAGCAGGGAGACTAGCCTGTACGAGCAGTACTTC. This gives the protein CASRETSLYEQYF.

The rearrangement uses TRBV6-5 and TRBJ2-3, with 10 bases aligning to TRBD1. Germline CDR1 MNHEY, CDR2 SVGAGI. V trimming: 6 bases; J trimming: 4 bases; junction bases outside the gene matches: 7. This CDR3 comprises 15 residues. This chain's CDR3 is CASSPGQGIPDTQYF. The CDR3 DNA sequence: TGTGCCAGCAGCCCGGGACAGGGGATACCAGATACGCAGTATTTT.

The chain recombines TRBV15 with TRBJ1-3, with D tentatively TRBD1 (6 bases). V was cut by 8 bases and J by 0 bases, with 8 bases left in between. This CDR3 is built from 13 residues. CDR1 and CDR2 (germline): LNHNV, YYDKDF (reference sequence). The chain's CDR3 is CATEGDSGNTIYF. In DNA form, the CDR3 reads TGTGCCACCGAGGGGGACTCTGGAAACACCATATATTTT.

The CDR3 region has the DNA TGCGCCAGCAGCCAATACGACAGGGTCCCTGGAAACACCATATATTTT. Its translation: CASSQYDRVPGNTIYF. The rearrangement joins TRBV4-1 to TRBJ1-3; 7 nucleotides match TRBD1. V trimming: 2 bases; J trimming: 2 bases; junction bases outside the gene matches: 6. The CDR3 is made up of 16 amino acids. Germline CDR1 is MGHRA and CDR2 is YSYEKL.

The chain joins TRBV11-2 to TRBJ2-3; 8 bases line up with TRBD2. The CDR3 has 15 amino acids. Germline V gene lookup returns CDR1 SGHAT and CDR2 FQNNGV. V shed 2 bases, J shed 1 base, and the junction held 2 bases outside the gene matches. CDR3: CASSLLGGGTDTQYF. The CDR3, as DNA: TGTGCCAGCAGCTTACTCGGGGGGGGCACAGATACGCAGTATTTT.

The chain joins TRBV5-4 to TRBJ1-4; the D gene is possibly TRBD1 (6 bases). V gave up 2 bases and J gave up 5 bases, with 16 bases separating them. Germline V CDR1 and CDR2: SGHNT, YYREEE (reference sequence). The CDR3 consists of 16 residues. The CDR3 protein is CASSFSFTGQNEKLFF. The CDR3 DNA follows: TGTGCCAGCAGCTTTTCGTTCACAGGACAGAATGAAAAACTGTTTTTT.

This chain uses TRBV4-1 with TRBJ2-5; D is ambiguous. Germline V gene data show CDR1 as MGHRA and CDR2 as YSYEKL. The CDR3 has 13 residues. The ends were cut back, 2 bases at V and 2 bases at J, with 6 bases in the middle. DNA for the CDR3: TGCGCCAGCAGCCAATCAGTACAAGAGACCCAGTACTTC. The encoded protein is CASSQSVQETQYF.

The chain has TRBV4-1 and TRBJ2-7, with 10 bases matching TRBD1. The CDR3 is 17 residues long. V trimming: 4 bases; J trimming: 2 bases; junction bases outside the gene matches: 11. Germline values: CDR1 MGHRA, CDR2 YSYEKL. CDR3 region: CASSRETPGQGTYEQYF. The CDR3, as DNA: TGCGCCAGCAGCCGCGAAACCCCGGGACAGGGGACCTACGAGCAGTACTTC.

This clone turned up a few times. This sequence joins TRBV19 and TRBJ2-2; the match to TRBD2 covers 9 bases. Germline CDR1 LNHDA, CDR2 SQIVND (reference sequence). V shed 0 bases, J shed 7 bases, and the junction held 6 bases outside the gene matches. This CDR3 has 16 amino acids. In DNA form, the CDR3 reads TGTGCCAGTAGTATAGATGCCTGGCGGGGGGGCGGGGAGCTGTTTTTT. Encoded protein: CASSIDAWRGGGELFF.

The genes are TRBV20-1 and TRBJ2-3; a weak D match, TRBD1 (6 bases). CDR1 and CDR2 (germline): DFQATT, SNEGSKA (reference sequence). The germline V and J ends were trimmed by 3 bases and 2 bases, with 12 bases remaining between them. The CDR3 has 14 residues. The CDR3 is CSASSGDPTDTQYF. The CDR3 coding sequence is TGCAGTGCTAGTTCAGGGGACCCCACAGATACGCAGTATTTT.

This chain connects TRBV28 to TRBJ1-6; 7 bases map to TRBD1. The CDR3 runs to 15 residues. Germline CDR1 and CDR2: MDHEN and SYDVKM. Germline trimming cut 4 bases from V and 6 bases from J; bases unmatched to any gene: 6. The CDR3 region has the DNA TGTGCCAGCAGTTCCTGGACAGGAGCTAATTCACCCCTCCACTTT. Translation: CASSSWTGANSPLHF.

This clone was found a few times. The chain links TRBV6-5 to TRBJ1-5; D is possibly TRBD1 (6 bases). This CDR3 spans 15 amino acids. V was cut by 6 bases and J by 3 bases, with 15 bases left in between. Germline V gene sequence: CDR1 MNHEY, CDR2 SVGAGI. The CDR3: CASRVSTGFNQPQHF. CDR3 bases: TGTGCCAGCAGAGTTTCGACAGGATTCAATCAGCCCCAGCATTTT.

The rearrangement joins TRBV19 to TRBJ2-2, with a possible D match to TRBD1 (6 bases). This CDR3 has 16 amino acids. Trimming shortened V by 5 bases and J by 0 bases, and 13 bases separated the two germline ends. Germline V gene lookup returns CDR1 LNHDA and CDR2 SQIVND (reference sequence). The CDR3: CASSLQGTANTGELFF. In DNA, the CDR3 is TGTGCCAGTAGTCTCCAGGGGACGGCGAACACCGGGGAGCTGTTTTTT. The full variable domain, with the rest looked up from reference TRBV19 and TRBJ2-2, is DGGITQSPKYLFRKEGQNVTLSCEQNLNHDAMYWYRQDPGQGLRLIYYSQIVNDFQKGDIAEGYSVSREKKESFPLTVTSAQKNPTAFYLCASSLQGTANTGELFFGEGSRLTVL.

The V call is TRBV30, the J call TRBJ2-5; 7 nucleotides agree with TRBD2. V trimming: 0 bases; J trimming: 2 bases; junction bases outside the gene matches: 3. The CDR3 totals 14 residues. Germline lookup yields CDR1 GTSNPN and CDR2 SVGIG (reference sequence). The CDR3 spells CAWSVGRGQETQYF. The CDR3 DNA is TGTGCCTGGAGTGTTGGGCGGGGGCAAGAGACCCAGTACTTC.

The V and J genes are TRBV5-1 and TRBJ1-4; 9 nucleotides align to TRBD1. This CDR3 has 15 residues. The V gene end was trimmed by 4 bases and the J gene end by 10 bases; junction bases not matched to a gene: 11. Germline CDR1 SGHRS, CDR2 YFSETQ. CDR3 in amino acids: CASSLQGQGQGKLFF. The CDR3 DNA sequence: TGCGCCAGCAGCCTACAGGGACAGGGCCAAGGAAAACTGTTTTTT.

The chain recombines TRBV5-1 with TRBJ2-3, with a tentative D call TRBD2 (7 bases). Germline V gives CDR1 SGHRS, CDR2 YFSETQ. V was trimmed by 4 bases and J by 4 bases, leaving 10 bases between them. The CDR3 is 13 residues long. CDR3 sequence reads: CASSGGASDTQYF. The CDR3 DNA reads TGCGCCAGCAGCGGGGGGGCCTCAGATACGCAGTATTTT.

The chain combines TRBV28 with TRBJ1-2, with D unresolved. CDR1 MDHEN and CDR2 SYDVKM come from the germline V gene. The germline V and J ends were trimmed by 2 bases and 5 bases, with 9 bases remaining between them. This CDR3 spans 13 amino acids. The CDR3: CASSLTSGYGYTF. Here the CDR3 DNA reads TGTGCCAGCAGTTTAACGTCGGGATATGGCTACACCTTC.

This clone was observed once. In DNA, the CDR3 is TGTGCCAGCAGCTTGGGACAGGGGGCGCTTAATGGCTACACCTTC. Translation: CASSLGQGALNGYTF. The chain joins TRBV7-8 to TRBJ1-2, with 12 positions matching TRBD1. The V segment lost 3 bases and the J segment 6 bases; nucleotides outside the gene matches: 5. The germline CDR1 and CDR2 sequences are SGHVS and FQNEAQ. The CDR3 contains 15 residues.

A few counts support this clone. The chain links TRBV30 to TRBJ2-5; weak D call: TRBD2 (6 bases). The germline gives CDR1 GTSNPN, CDR2 SVGIG (reference sequence). CDR3 size: 13 residues. Deletions cut 1 base from V and 0 bases from J, with 6 bases between. The CDR3 loop reads CAWSGLDQETQYF. For the CDR3, the DNA is TGTGCCTGGAGTGGACTAGACCAAGAGACCCAGTACTTC.

The chain uses TRBV29-1 and TRBJ2-1, with TRBD2 matching over 12 bases. V gave up 7 bases and J gave up 6 bases; unmatched junction bases: 7. Looked up from germline, CDR1 is SQVTM and CDR2 is ANQGSEA. The CDR3 is 14 residues long. Written as DNA, the CDR3 is TGCAGCGCCCTCCCGGGACTAGCGGGCAATGAGCAGTTCTTC. Translated, it gives CSALPGLAGNEQFF.

The chain links TRBV11-2 to TRBJ2-5; 15 bases are shared with TRBD2. In germline, CDR1 is SGHAT, CDR2 FQNNGV. CDR3 length: 17 amino acids. V lost 3 bases and J lost 2; bases outside the gene matches: 4. CDR3 protein: CASSLAGLAGGQETQYF. The CDR3 region has the DNA TGTGCCAGCAGCTTGGCAGGACTAGCGGGGGGGCAAGAGACCCAGTACTTC.

This clone has a handful of counts. Other DNA variants within this sample encode the same CDR3. The gene calls are TRBV5-1 and TRBJ1-3; D is uncertain. Germline V gene data show CDR1 as SGHRS and CDR2 as YFSETQ. This CDR3 region has 16 residues. V lost 0 bases, J lost 0 bases, and 10 bases lay in between. CDR3 loop: CASSLGQASSGNTIYF. CDR3 DNA: TGCGCCAGCAGCTTGGGGCAGGCCAGCTCTGGAAACACCATATATTTT.

This chain links TRBV6-5 with TRBJ1-2; possibly TRBD1 for D (6 bases). This CDR3 region has 14 residues. The germline gives CDR1 MNHEY, CDR2 SVGAGI. Trimming shortened V by 4 bases and J by 2 bases, and 11 bases separated the two germline ends. CDR3 nucleotide sequence: TGTGCCAGCAGTTTTGACAGGAAAAACTATGGCTACACCTTC. It translates to CASSFDRKNYGYTF.

Points on this clone: Sequence at one end of the junction differs from germline and may be a read error. The chain combines TRBV19 with TRBJ2-7, with D hard to call. The germline CDR1 and CDR2 sequences are LNHDA and SQIVND (reference sequence). CDR3 size: 8 residues. The DNA of the CDR3 is TGTGCAGAGGAAGTAAAGAACTTC. Translation: CAEEVKNF.

Comments on this clone: Other DNA sequences from this sample encode an identical CDR3 as well. The chain is built from TRBV18 and TRBJ1-5, with 7 bases identical to TRBD1. Germline V gives CDR1 KGHSH, CDR2 LQKENI. This CDR3 region has 13 residues. J was trimmed by 5 bases and V by 6 bases; bases with no gene match: 4. The CDR3 bases are TGTGCCAGCTCGCCTCAGGGGGATCAGCCCCAGCATTTT. Encoded protein: CASSPQGDQPQHF.